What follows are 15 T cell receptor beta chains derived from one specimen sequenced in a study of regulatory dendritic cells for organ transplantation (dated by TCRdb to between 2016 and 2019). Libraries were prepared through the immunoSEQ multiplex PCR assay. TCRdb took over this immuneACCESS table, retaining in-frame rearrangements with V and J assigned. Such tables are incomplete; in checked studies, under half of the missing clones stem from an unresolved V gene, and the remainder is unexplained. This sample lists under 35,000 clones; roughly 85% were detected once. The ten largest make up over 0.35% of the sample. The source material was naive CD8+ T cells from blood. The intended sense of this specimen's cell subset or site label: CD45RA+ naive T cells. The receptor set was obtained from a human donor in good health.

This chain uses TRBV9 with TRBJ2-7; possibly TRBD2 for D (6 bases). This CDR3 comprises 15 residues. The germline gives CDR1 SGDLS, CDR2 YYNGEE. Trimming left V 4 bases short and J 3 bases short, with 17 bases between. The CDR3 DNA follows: TGTGCCAGCAGCCCAGGACTTAGGGGAGGCTACGAGCAGTACTTC. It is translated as CASSPGLRGGYEQYF.

CDR3 protein: CASSLVGGTVMNTIYF. The CDR3 coding sequence is TGTGCCAGCAGCTTAGTAGGCGGGACAGTCATGAACACCATATATTTT. The rearrangement joins TRBV7-2 to TRBJ1-3; 7 nucleotides align to TRBD1. The CDR3 covers 16 residues. Germline V lookup: CDR1 SGHTA, CDR2 FQGNSA. V shed 1 base and J 7 bases; nucleotides not matched to a gene: 10.

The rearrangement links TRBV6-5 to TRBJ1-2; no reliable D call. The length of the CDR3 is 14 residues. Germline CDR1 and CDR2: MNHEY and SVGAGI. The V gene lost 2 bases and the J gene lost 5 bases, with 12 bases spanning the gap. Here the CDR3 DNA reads TGTGCCAGCAGTTACGGGGAGGAGAGTTATGGCTACACCTTC. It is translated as CASSYGEESYGYTF.

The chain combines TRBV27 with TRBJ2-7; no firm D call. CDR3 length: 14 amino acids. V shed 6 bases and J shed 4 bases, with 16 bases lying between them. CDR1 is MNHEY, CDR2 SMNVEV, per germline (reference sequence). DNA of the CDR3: TGTGCCAGCAGACCCAGACAAATACCGTACGAGCAGTACTTC. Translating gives CASRPRQIPYEQYF.

DNA of the CDR3: TGTGCCAGCAGCTCAGGACTAGCGGGGGGGCCAGCAGATACGCAGTATTTT. This encodes CASSSGLAGGPADTQYF. The V gene is TRBV7-8, the J gene TRBJ2-3; TRBD2 agrees at 15 bases. The CDR3 covers 17 residues. Germline trimming cut 4 bases from V and 4 bases from J; bases unmatched to any gene: 6. Germline V lookup: CDR1 SGHVS, CDR2 FQNEAQ. Full variable domain (missing parts from reference TRBV7-8 and TRBJ2-3): GAGVSQSPRYKVAKRGQDVALRCDPISGHVSLFWYQQALGQGPEFLTYFQNEAQLDKSGLPSDRFFAERPEGSVSTLKIQRTQQEDSAVYLCASSSGLAGGPADTQYFGPGTRLTVL.

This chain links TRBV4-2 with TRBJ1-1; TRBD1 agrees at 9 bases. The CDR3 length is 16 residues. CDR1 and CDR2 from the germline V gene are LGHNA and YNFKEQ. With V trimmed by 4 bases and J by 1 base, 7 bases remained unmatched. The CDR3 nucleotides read TGTGCCAGCAGCCTCCTGGGACAGGGACAGAACACTGAAGCTTTCTTT. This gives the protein CASSLLGQGQNTEAFF.

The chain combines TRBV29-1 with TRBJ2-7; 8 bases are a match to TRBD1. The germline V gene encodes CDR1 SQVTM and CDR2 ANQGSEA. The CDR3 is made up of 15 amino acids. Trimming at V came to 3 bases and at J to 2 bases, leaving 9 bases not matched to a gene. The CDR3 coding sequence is TGCAGCGTTGAGGTACCGGGACAGGCCCCCTACGAGCAGTACTTC. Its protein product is CSVEVPGQAPYEQYF.

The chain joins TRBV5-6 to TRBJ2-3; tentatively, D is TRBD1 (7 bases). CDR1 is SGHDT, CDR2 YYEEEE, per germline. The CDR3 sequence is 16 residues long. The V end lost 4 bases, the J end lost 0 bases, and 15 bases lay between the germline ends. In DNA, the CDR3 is TGTGCCAGCAGCAGAATACAGGGGACTAGCACAGATACGCAGTATTTT. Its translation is CASSRIQGTSTDTQYF.

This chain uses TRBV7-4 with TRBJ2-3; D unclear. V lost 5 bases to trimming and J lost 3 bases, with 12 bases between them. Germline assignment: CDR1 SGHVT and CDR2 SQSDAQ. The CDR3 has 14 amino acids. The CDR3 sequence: CASSPSRQTDTQYF. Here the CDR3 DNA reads TGTGCCAGCAGCCCGAGCAGGCAGACAGATACGCAGTATTTT. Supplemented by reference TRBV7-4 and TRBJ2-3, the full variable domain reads GAGVSQSPRYKVAKRGRDVALRCDSISGHVTLYWYRQTLGQGSEVLTYSQSDAQRDKSGRPSGRFSAERPERSVSTLKIQRTEQGDSAVYLCASSPSRQTDTQYFGPGTRLTVL.

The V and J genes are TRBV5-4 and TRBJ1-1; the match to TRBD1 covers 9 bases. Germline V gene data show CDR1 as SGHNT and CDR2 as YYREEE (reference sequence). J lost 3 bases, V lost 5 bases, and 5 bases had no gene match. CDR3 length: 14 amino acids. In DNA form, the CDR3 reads TGTGCCAGCAGAAACAGGGGGCTTGACACTGAAGCTTTCTTT. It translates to CASRNRGLDTEAFF.

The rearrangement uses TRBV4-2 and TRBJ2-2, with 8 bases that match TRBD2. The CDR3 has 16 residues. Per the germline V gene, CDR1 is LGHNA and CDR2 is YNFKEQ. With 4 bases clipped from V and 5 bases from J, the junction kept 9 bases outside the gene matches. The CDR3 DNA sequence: TGTGCCAGCAGCCGAGGGACTAGGGTGGTGACCGGGGAGCTGTTTTTT. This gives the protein CASSRGTRVVTGELFF.

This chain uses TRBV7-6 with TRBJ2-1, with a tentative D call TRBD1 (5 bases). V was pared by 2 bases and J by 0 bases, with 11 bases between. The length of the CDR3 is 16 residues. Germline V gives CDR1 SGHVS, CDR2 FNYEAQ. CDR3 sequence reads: CASSLRTPSSYNEQFF. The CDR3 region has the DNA TGTGCCAGCAGCTTAAGGACACCCTCCTCCTACAATGAGCAGTTCTTC.

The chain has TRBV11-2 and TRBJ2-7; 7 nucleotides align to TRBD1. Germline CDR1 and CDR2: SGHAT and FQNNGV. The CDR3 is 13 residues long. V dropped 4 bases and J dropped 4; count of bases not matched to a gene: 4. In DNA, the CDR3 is TGTGCCAGCAGCTCATCAGGGGGTTACGAGCAGTACTTC. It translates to CASSSSGGYEQYF.

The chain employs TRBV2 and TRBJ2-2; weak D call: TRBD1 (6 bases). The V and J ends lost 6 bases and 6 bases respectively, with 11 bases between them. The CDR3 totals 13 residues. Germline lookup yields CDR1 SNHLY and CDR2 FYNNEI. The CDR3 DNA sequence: TGTGCCAGCAGGGGCAGGGGAGCCGGGGAGCTGTTTTTT. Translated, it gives CASRGRGAGELFF.

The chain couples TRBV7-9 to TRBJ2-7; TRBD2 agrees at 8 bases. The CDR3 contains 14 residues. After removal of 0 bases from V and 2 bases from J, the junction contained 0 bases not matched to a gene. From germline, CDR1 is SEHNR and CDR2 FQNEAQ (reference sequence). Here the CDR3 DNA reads TGTGCCAGCAGCTTAGCGCGGGGGGCCTACGAGCAGTACTTC. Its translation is CASSLARGAYEQYF.